This is a list of T cell receptor beta chains from one sample in a study of blood T cells in healthy people across ages. TCRdb fed the 5' RACE reads into MiXCR, producing one record per CDR3 protein. This table has approximately 800,000 distinct CDR3 sequences, 25% appearing once. These same records also appear under a second study, on T cells of mothers and their children.

Sequencing was performed on blood. The origin of the receptors is a boy younger than 18 in good health. CDR3s include the opening cysteine and the closing phenylalanine or tryptophan. The D gene is left open where the match is weak. Clone size is given for some rows only: seen once, a few or many times, or a class if the clone is expanded.

>NA|TRBV6-2/TRBV6-3|13|TRBJ2-5|NA
TGTGCCAGCAGCCTGGAGACTGGAGAGACCCAGTACTTC
CASSLETGETQYF
>NA|TRBV20-1|15|TRBJ2-7|TRBD2
TGCAGTGCGAGGACGTCGGGACTAGCAGAAAACGAGCAGTACTTC
CSARTSGLAENEQYF
>NA|TRBV5-1|15|TRBJ2-1|NA
TGCGCCAGCATTGTCGGGACTGCAAACACCAATGAGCAGTTCTTC
CASIVGTANTNEQFF
>NA|TRBV12-3/TRBV12-4|13|TRBJ2-3|NA
TGTGCCAGCAGTATTCAGCTCACAGATACGCAGTATTTT
CASSIQLTDTQYF
>few|TRBV29-1|11|TRBJ1-2|NA
TGCAGCGTTGCAGGGAACTATGGCTACACCTTC
CSVAGNYGYTF
>NA|TRBV18|18|TRBJ2-5|NA
TGTGCCAGCTCACCACCGATTTCGCGTGCACTAGTTGAAGAGACCCAGTACTTC
CASSPPISRALVEETQYF
>NA|TRBV4-1|14|TRBJ2-5|NA
TGCGCCAGCAGCCAAGATCCCAGGGGCGAGACCCAGTACTTC
CASSQDPRGETQYF
>NA|TRBV6-2/TRBV6-3|16|TRBJ2-2|NA
TGTGCCAGCAGCCTCACGGCAGGGACGTACTCCGGGGAGCTGTTTTTT
CASSLTAGTYSGELFF
>NA|TRBV28|15|TRBJ2-7|NA
TGTGCCAGCAGGCCGAGCTGGAGTGATAACTACGAGCAGTACTTC
CASRPSWSDNYEQYF
>NA|TRBV3-1|14|TRBJ1-1|NA
TGTGCCAGCAGGAGGGGGGCGCGGAACACTGAAGCTTTCTTT
CASRRGARNTEAFF
>NA|TRBV7-6|15|TRBJ2-5|NA
TGTGCCAGCAGCCAATCAGGACAGGAGGGAGAGGCCCAGTACTTC
CASSQSGQEGEAQYF
>NA|TRBV7-9|15|TRBJ2-1|TRBD2
TGTGCCAGCAGCTTACGAGGAACTAGCGGGGGGGAGCAGTTCTTC
CASSLRGTSGGEQFF
>NA|TRBV4-2|17|TRBJ1-2|NA
TGTGCCAGCAGCCAAGACGGGGGAGCAGAACTTATCTATGGCTACACCTTC
CASSQDGGAELIYGYTF
>few|TRBV24-1|13|TRBJ2-7|NA
TGTGCCACCAGTCGGGAGAGCTCCTACGAGCAGTACTTC
CATSRESSYEQYF
>NA|TRBV7-2|16|TRBJ2-7|NA
TGTGCCAGCAGCTTAGGTGCCCACCCCGGCTCCTACGAGCAGTACTTC
CASSLGAHPGSYEQYF
>few|TRBV18|16|TRBJ2-3|NA
TGTGCCAGCTCACCACCGGGGACCGCTCTCTTGGATACGCAGTATTTT
CASSPPGTALLDTQYF
>NA|TRBV7-2|14|TRBJ1-4|NA
TGTGCCAGCAGCTTAGCGATTCAGGGCGCAGGGCTGTTTTTT
CASSLAIQGAGLFF
>NA|TRBV28|10|TRBJ1-6|NA
TGTGGGACGGGAAAATCACCCCTCCACTTT
CGTGKSPLHF
>NA|TRBV20-1|14|TRBJ2-3|NA
TGCAGTGCTAGAGGCGGGGCTCCCACAGATACGCAGTATTTT
CSARGGAPTDTQYF
>NA|TRBV7-9|13|TRBJ2-7|NA
TGTGCCATCGTGTCAGGGGCATGGAACGAGCAGTACTTC
CAIVSGAWNEQYF
>NA|TRBV6-1|14|TRBJ2-6|NA
TGTGCCAGCATACGGTACGGTGGGGCCAACGTCCTGACTTTC
CASIRYGGANVLTF
>few|TRBV20-1|10|TRBJ1-2|NA
TGCAGTGCTAGTCGGGATGGCTACACCTTC
CSASRDGYTF
>NA|TRBV28|17|TRBJ2-5|NA
TGTGCCAGCAGTTTAGCCGGAGTAGGGGGAACGCAAGAGACCCAGTACTTC
CASSLAGVGGTQETQYF
>NA|TRBV11-2|15|TRBJ2-5|TRBD2
TGTGCCAGCAGCTCCTTAACTAGCGGGGTAGAGACCCAGTACTTC
CASSSLTSGVETQYF
>NA|TRBV7-2|15|TRBJ1-4|NA
TGTGCCAGCAGCCCAAGGGCAGGGGTGTACGGAAAACTGTTTTTT
CASSPRAGVYGKLFF
>NA|TRBV7-2|15|TRBJ2-2|TRBD1
TGTGCCAGCAGCTCTGGGACAGGGAACACCGGGGAGCTGTTTTTT
CASSSGTGNTGELFF
>NA|TRBV6-6|18|TRBJ2-4|NA
TGTGCCAGCAGTTCGGGATGGGGACTGGGATTAGCCAAAAACATTCAGTACTTC
CASSSGWGLGLAKNIQYF
>NA|TRBV28|12|TRBJ1-1|NA
TGTGCCACCCAGGGACGCCTAAGGGCAGCTTTCTTT
CATQGRLRAAFF
>once|TRBV5-4|13|TRBJ2-3|NA
TGTGCCAGCAACCCCGAGAGGGAAGATACGCAGTATTTT
CASNPEREDTQYF
>NA|TRBV20-1|14|TRBJ1-2|NA
TGCAGTGCTAGAGATATGGGATTCGTGGATGGCTACACCTTC
CSARDMGFVDGYTF
>few|TRBV7-6|18|TRBJ2-1|NA
TGTGCCAGCAGCTTACGGGCCCGACAGAGCATATCCTGCAATGAGCAGTTCTTC
CASSLRARQSISCNEQFF
>NA|TRBV5-1|16|TRBJ2-3|TRBD2
TGCGCCAGCAGCTTGACGTCTAGCGGGCTAGCAGATACGCAGTATTTT
CASSLTSSGLADTQYF
>NA|TRBV7-3|19|TRBJ2-1|TRBD2
TGTGCCAGCAGCCTAATCGGAGGATTAGCGGGGAGCTCCTACAATGAGCAGTTCTTC
CASSLIGGLAGSSYNEQFF
>NA|TRBV5-1|13|TRBJ2-3|NA
TGCGCCAGCAGGACCCATAGCGAGGATACGCAGTATTTT
CASRTHSEDTQYF
>few|TRBV28|16|TRBJ2-5|TRBD2
TGTGCCAGCAGTTTGGGCGCGGCGGGGGGGCAGGGGACCCAGTACTTC
CASSLGAAGGQGTQYF
>NA|TRBV20-1|13|TRBJ2-5|TRBD2
TGCAGTGCGCGGGAGGGCCTCCAAGAGACCCAGTACTTC
CSAREGLQETQYF
>NA|TRBV29-1|16|TRBJ2-3|TRBD2
TGCAGCGTTGAGGGAGGAGCGGGGCCTAGCACAGATACGCAGTATTTT
CSVEGGAGPSTDTQYF
>few|TRBV4-3|14|TRBJ2-7|NA
TGCGCCAGCAGCCAAGTGGACGGGTTTGGCGAGCAGTACTTC
CASSQVDGFGEQYF
>NA|TRBV6-1|16|TRBJ1-5|NA
TGTGCCAGCAGTCCTGACGGAGACGGCCCCAATCAGCCCCAGCATTTT
CASSPDGDGPNQPQHF
>NA|TRBV9|15|TRBJ2-3|NA
TGTGCCAGCAGCGTAGATGAGGTCATTACAGATACGCAGTATTTT
CASSVDEVITDTQYF
>NA|TRBV7-2|15|TRBJ2-1|TRBD2
TGTGCCAGCAGCTTAAGCGGGACCCCCAGCGGTGAGCAGTTCTTC
CASSLSGTPSGEQFF
>few|TRBV20-1|16|TRBJ2-1|TRBD2
TGCAGTGCTAGATCAGTAGCGGGAGTAATTCCCAATGAGCAGTTCTTC
CSARSVAGVIPNEQFF
>NA|TRBV28|15|TRBJ2-5|TRBD2
TGTGCCAGCAGTTTATTCCGGGAGGGGCTAGAGACCCAGTACTTC
CASSLFREGLETQYF
>few|TRBV25-1|15|TRBJ2-3|NA
TGTGCCAGCAGTGACCTAGAGCGTCACACAGATACGCAGTATTTT
CASSDLERHTDTQYF
>NA|TRBV6-2/TRBV6-3|16|TRBJ1-5|NA
TGTGCCAGCAGTTATTCGTCAGGAGACGGCAATCAGCCCCAGCATTTT
CASSYSSGDGNQPQHF
>NA|TRBV13|19|TRBJ2-3|TRBD2
TGTGCCAGCAGCCCCACCGGACTAGCGGCACCGTATAGCACAGATACGCAGTATTTT
CASSPTGLAAPYSTDTQYF
>few|TRBV9|15|TRBJ2-3|NA
TGTGCCAGCAGCTTCAGCCGGGACAACACAGATACGCAGTATTTT
CASSFSRDNTDTQYF
>NA|TRBV4-3|15|TRBJ1-1|NA
TGCGCCAGCAGCCAAGGTACCCGGGGGCCGACTGAAGCTTTCTTT
CASSQGTRGPTEAFF
>NA|TRBV15|15|TRBJ2-3|NA
TGTGCCACCAGCAGAGATATCGAGGTCACAGATACGCAGTATTTT
CATSRDIEVTDTQYF
>few|TRBV12-3/TRBV12-4|13|TRBJ2-5|NA
TGTGCCAGCAGTTCAAATGCGGTCGGGACCCAGTACTTC
CASSSNAVGTQYF